This T cell receptor (beta chain) comes out of a study of shared clonotypes between healthy human individuals. About the research overall: The plates for each donor numbered three CD4 naive, three CD4 memory, two CD8 naive and one CD8 memory.

A remark on this clone: The antigen remains unidentified.

The DNA input per sorted-subset replicate PCR was about 0.2 ug, corresponding to 30,000 or so T cell genomes. Libraries were prepared by immunoSEQ multiplex PCR; TCRdb keeps only in-frame clonotypes and omits some of them. The data show around 2.5 million clones, 80% to 95% seen once. Study conclusions and caveats: Clonotype sharing across donors was expected to vary with sequencing depth.

The TCR originated in a man between 18 and 29 years old in good health. Some clones in this sample may be carry-over from other donors' samples. The sequenced sample consisted of naive CD4+ T cells from PBMCs. Subset meaning: CD45RA+ positively selected.

The CDR3 region has the DNA TGTGCCAGCAGTGCCCAGGTGGTATCAGCTAACTATGGCTACACCTTC. As protein: CASSAQVVSANYGYTF. V and J are TRBV28 and TRBJ1-2; D is unresolved. This CDR3 has 16 amino acids. CDR1 and CDR2 (germline): MDHEN, SYDVKM. V was pared by 5 bases and J by 0 bases, with 16 bases between.